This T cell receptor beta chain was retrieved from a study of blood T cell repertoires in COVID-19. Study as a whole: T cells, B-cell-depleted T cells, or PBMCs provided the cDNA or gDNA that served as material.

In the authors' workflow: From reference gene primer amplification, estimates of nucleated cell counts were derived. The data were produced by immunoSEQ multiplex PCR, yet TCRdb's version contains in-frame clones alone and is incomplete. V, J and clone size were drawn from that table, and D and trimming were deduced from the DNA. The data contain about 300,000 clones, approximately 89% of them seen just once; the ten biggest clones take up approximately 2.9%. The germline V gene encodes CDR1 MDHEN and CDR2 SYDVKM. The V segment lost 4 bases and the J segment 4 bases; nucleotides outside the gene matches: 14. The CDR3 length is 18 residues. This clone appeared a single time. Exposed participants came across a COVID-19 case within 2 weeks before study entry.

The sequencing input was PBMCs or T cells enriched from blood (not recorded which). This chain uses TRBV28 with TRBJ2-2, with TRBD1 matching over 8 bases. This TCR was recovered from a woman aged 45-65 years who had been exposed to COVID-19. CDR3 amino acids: CASSSRLDYDRGTGELFF. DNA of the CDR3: TGTGCCAGCAGTTCCCGACTAGACTATGACAGGGGCACCGGGGAGCTGTTTTTT.